This T cell receptor beta chain comes out of a study of response to subunit inactivated influenza vaccine listed by TCRdb under 2018. With respect to the entire study: To follow how T cells responded to a trivalent subunit inactivated influenza vaccine, the researchers relied on deep quantitative profiling of the T cell receptor repertoire.

Sequences SGHRS (CDR1) and YFSETQ (CDR2) are obtained from the germline V gene. From cysteine to phenylalanine, the CDR3 is 12 amino acids long. Only the CDR3 portion is preserved as DNA: 36 bases, with reading frame beginning at the first base. Relative to germline, V is 4 bases shorter and J is 3 bases shorter, with 8 bases between their ends. The library was generated by RT-PCR. The sample was run on an Illumina HiSeq 2500. In-frame beta chains were kept once TCRdb had trimmed the public reads at Q25 with fastp and called clones with MiXCR. Identical CDR3 proteins give one entry, which carries the most common genes and DNA. The sample table lists around 750,000 distinct CDR3 sequences, roughly 20% of them with a count of one. The ten top clones hold roughly 10% of the sample. About this clonotype itself: The antigen this receptor binds is unknown. No clone much larger than this one lies a single base away; base qualities are absent.

Findings and caveats that apply to the study as a whole: The authors suggested that each seasonal influenza vaccination may recruit only a limited number of new T cells.

The specimen was PBMCs from blood, collected 5 days after vaccination. The receptor comes from a man in his fifties or sixties who received an inactivated influenza vaccine. Donor details come from another sample of the same person, matched by shared clones. The sequence joins TRBV5-1 to TRBJ2-7; a confident D gene designation cannot be given. At the DNA level, the sequence is TGCGCCAGCAGCAATAGACACTACGAGCAGTACTTC. It translates to CASSNRHYEQYF.